Listed here is a single T cell receptor (beta chain). In the original processing: Amplification of reference gene primers provided the estimated nucleated cell counts. The protocol was immunoSEQ multiplex PCR, while the TCRdb copy is restricted to in-frame clones and leaves out a portion. V and J calls and clone size are as listed in that table; D and trimming were resolved from the DNA. The top ten clones hold approximately 6% of a sample with about 250,000 clones, about nine tenths of them seen once. CDR3 size: 19 residues. Germline CDR1 and CDR2: LGHDT and YNNKEL (reference sequence). With 4 bases clipped from V and 5 bases from J, the junction kept 18 bases outside the gene matches. This specimen belongs to a study of blood T cell repertoires in COVID-19. About the study: COVID-19 samples from acute and convalescent phases originated in the United States, Italy and Spain. The analysed material was cDNA or gDNA that came from T cells, B-cell-depleted T cells, or PBMCs.

Seattle enrolled patients during active infection and tracked them longitudinally. The material sequenced was peripheral blood. The TCR originated in a woman in her twenties or thirties with COVID-19, enrolled during active disease. V gene TRBV3-1 (or the pseudogene TRBV3-2) combines with J gene TRBJ1-2; 11 bases are a match to TRBD1. CDR3 region: CASSLQSYRTGGAVYGYTF. CDR3 sequence (DNA): TGTGCCAGCAGCCTTCAGTCATACAGGACAGGGGGCGCAGTTTATGGCTACACCTTC.